The clone carrying this T cell receptor beta chain was observed a handful of times. Its antigen is undetermined. Reverse transcribing all isolated RNA meant expressed TCRB transcripts were sequenced. Measured with immunoSEQ multiplex PCR; TCRdb has only the in-frame clones, and not every one. The sample shows 620,000 or so clones, about 14% of them seen only once. The sample is drawn from a study of beta chain features in type 1 diabetes. Background on the study: Patients and healthy donors were similar in age, gender and cell yields.

Study results and limitations: All four CD4+ subsets from Type 1 diabetes patients carried moderately but significantly shorter TCRB CDR3s. TCRB rearrangement may or may not be influenced by HLA type; here this remained unresolved. Naive, central memory and Treg TCRB repertoires seemed to resemble each other more closely in patients than they did in healthy donors.

Germline values: CDR1 KGHSH, CDR2 LQKENI. This CDR3 has 14 amino acids. Between the trimmed V and J ends, which lost 8 bases and 2 bases, there was a span of 14 bases. This chain uses TRBV18 with TRBJ2-3, with D perhaps TRBD2 (6 bases). Sequences were obtained from naive CD4+ T cells from blood. The receptor was isolated from a man younger than 30 in good health. CDR3 in DNA: TGTGCCAGCGCTACTAGCATTTCCACAGATACGCAGTATTTT. Amino acid sequence: CASATSISTDTQYF.